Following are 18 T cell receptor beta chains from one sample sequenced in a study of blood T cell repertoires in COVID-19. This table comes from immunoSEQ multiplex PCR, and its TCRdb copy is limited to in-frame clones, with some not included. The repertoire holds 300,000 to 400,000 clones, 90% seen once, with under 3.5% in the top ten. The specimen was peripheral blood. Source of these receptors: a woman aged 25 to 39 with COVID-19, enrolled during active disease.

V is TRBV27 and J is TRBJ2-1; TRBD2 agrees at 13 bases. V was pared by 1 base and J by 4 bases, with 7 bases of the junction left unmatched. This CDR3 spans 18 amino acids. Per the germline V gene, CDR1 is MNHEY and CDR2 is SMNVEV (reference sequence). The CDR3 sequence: CASSLLRTSGSRYNEQFF. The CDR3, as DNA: TGTGCCAGCAGTTTATTACGGACTAGCGGGAGTCGGTACAATGAGCAGTTCTTC.

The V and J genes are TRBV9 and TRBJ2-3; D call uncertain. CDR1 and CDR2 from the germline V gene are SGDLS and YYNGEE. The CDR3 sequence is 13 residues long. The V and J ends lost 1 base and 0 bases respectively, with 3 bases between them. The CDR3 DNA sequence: TGTGCCAGCAGCGTACCTAGCACAGATACGCAGTATTTT. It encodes CASSVPSTDTQYF. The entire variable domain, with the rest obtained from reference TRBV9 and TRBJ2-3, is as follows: DSGVTQTPKHLITATGQRVTLRCSPRSGDLSVYWYQQSLDQGLQFLIQYYNGEERAKGNILERFSAQQFPDLHSELNLSSLELGDSALYFCASSVPSTDTQYFGPGTRLTVL.

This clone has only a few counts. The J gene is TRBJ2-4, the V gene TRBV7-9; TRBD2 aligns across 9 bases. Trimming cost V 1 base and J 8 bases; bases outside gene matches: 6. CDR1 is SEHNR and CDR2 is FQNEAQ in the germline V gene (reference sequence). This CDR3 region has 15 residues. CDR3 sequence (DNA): TGTGCCAGCAGCTTAGATGGCGGGAGGGGCGACATTCAGTACTTC. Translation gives CASSLDGGRGDIQYF.

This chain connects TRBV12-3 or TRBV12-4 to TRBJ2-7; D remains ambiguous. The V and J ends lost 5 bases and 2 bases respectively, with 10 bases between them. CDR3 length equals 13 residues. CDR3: CASSPSVTYEQYF. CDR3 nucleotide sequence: TGTGCCAGCAGTCCGTCAGTGACCTACGAGCAGTACTTC.

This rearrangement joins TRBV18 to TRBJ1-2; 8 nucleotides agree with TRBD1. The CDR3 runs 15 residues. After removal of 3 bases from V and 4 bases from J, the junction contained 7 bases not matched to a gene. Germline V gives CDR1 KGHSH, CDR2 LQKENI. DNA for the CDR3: TGTGCCAGCTCACCTGGACAGGGCGTTGCCTATGGCTACACCTTC. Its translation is CASSPGQGVAYGYTF.

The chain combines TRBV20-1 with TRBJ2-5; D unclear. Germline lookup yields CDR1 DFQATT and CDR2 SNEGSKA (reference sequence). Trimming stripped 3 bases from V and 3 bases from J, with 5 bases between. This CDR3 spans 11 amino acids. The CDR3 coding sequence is TGCAGTGCTAGTCATGAAGAGACCCAGTACTTC. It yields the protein CSASHEETQYF.

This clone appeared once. CDR3 sequence reads: CASSTPSGGIYEQYF. CDR3 coding DNA: TGTGCCAGCAGTACCCCCAGCGGGGGGATCTACGAGCAGTACTTC. The rearrangement joins TRBV28 to TRBJ2-7; TRBD2 matches at 9 bases. Unmatched junction bases numbered 8, after V lost 5 bases and J lost 3 bases. This CDR3 is 15 amino acids long. Germline V gives CDR1 MDHEN, CDR2 SYDVKM.

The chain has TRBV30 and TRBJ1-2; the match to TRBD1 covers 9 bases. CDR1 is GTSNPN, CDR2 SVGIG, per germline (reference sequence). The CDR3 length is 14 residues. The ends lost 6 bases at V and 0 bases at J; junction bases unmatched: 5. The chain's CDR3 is CACPGQGANYGYTF. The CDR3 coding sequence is TGTGCCTGTCCGGGACAGGGAGCTAACTATGGCTACACCTTC.

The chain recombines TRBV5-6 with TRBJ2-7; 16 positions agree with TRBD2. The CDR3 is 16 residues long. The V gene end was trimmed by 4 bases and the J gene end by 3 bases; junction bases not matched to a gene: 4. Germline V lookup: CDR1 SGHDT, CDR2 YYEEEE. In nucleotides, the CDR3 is TGTGCCAGCAGCCCTGGGACTAGCGGGAGGGACTACGAGCAGTACTTC. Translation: CASSPGTSGRDYEQYF.

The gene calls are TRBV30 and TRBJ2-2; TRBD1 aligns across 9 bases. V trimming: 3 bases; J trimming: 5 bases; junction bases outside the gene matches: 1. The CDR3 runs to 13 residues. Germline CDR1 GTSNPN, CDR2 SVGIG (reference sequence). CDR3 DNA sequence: TGTGCCTGGAGCGACAGGGGGACCGGGGAGCTGTTTTTT. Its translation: CAWSDRGTGELFF.

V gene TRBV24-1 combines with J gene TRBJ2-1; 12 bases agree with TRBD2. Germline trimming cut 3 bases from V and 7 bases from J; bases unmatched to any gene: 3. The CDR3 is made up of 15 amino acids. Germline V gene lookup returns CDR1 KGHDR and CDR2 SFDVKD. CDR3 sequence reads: CATSDSTSGRNEQFF. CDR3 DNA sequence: TGTGCCACCAGTGATAGTACTAGCGGGAGGAATGAGCAGTTCTTC.

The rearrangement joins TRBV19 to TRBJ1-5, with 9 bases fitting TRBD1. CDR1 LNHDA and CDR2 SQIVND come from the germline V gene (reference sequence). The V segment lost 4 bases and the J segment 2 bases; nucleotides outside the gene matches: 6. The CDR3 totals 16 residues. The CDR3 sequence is CASSTLDRGGNQPQHF. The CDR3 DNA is TGTGCCAGTAGTACTCTCGACAGGGGGGGCAATCAGCCCCAGCATTTT.

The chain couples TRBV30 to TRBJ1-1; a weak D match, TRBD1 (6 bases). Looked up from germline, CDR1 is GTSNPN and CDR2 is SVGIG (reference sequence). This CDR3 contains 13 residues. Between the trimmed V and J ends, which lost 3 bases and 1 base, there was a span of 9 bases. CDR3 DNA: TGTGCCTGGAGGGAGACAGGGAACACTGAAGCTTTCTTT. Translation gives CAWRETGNTEAFF. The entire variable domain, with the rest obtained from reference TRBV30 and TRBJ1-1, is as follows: SQTIHQWPATLVQPVGSPLSLECTVEGTSNPNLYWYRQAAGRGLQLLFYSVGIGQISSEVPQNLSASRPQDRQFILSSKKLLLSDSGFYLCAWRETGNTEAFFGQGTRLTVV.

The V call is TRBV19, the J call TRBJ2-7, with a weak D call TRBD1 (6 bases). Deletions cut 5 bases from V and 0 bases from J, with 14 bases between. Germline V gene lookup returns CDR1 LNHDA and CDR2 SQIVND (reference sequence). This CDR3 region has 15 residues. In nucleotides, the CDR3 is TGTGCCAGTAGTGGACAGCTCTCGAGCTCCTACGAGCAGTACTTC. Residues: CASSGQLSSSYEQYF.

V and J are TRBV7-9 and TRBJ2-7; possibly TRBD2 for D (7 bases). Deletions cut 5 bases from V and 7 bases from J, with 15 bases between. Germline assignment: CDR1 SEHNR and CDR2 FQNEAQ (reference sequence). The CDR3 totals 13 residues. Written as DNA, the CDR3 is TGTGCCAGCAGCCTGGCGGGGGCTTGGGAGCAGTACTTC. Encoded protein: CASSLAGAWEQYF. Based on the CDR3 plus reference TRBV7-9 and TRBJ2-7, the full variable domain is DTGVSQNPRHKITKRGQNVTFRCDPISEHNRLYWYRQTLGQGPEFLTYFQNEAQLEKSRLLSDRFSAERPKGSFSTLEIQRTEQGDSAMYLCASSLAGAWEQYFGPGTRLTVT.

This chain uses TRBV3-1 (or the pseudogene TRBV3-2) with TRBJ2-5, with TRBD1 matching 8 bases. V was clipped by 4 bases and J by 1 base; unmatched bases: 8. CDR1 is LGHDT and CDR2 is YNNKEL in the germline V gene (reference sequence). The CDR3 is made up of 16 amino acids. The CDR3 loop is CASSRSPDRGQETQYF. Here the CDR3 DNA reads TGTGCCAGCAGCCGAAGCCCCGACAGGGGCCAAGAGACCCAGTACTTC.

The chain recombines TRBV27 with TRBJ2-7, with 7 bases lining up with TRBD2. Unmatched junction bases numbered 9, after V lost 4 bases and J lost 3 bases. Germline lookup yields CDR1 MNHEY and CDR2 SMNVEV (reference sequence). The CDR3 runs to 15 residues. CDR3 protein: CASSSALAAGYEQYF. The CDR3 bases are TGTGCCAGCAGTTCAGCCCTAGCGGCCGGCTACGAGCAGTACTTC.

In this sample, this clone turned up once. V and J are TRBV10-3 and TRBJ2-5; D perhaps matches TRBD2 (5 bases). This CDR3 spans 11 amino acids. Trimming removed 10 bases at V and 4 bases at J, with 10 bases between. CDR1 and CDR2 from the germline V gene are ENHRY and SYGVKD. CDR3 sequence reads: CATGEGETQYF. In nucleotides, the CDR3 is TGTGCCACCGGGGAAGGAGAGACCCAGTACTTC.